A single TCR beta chain is shown here with its context. No cognate antigen has been identified for it. No much larger clone exists at a distance of one base, and base qualities are not known. This specimen comes from a study of cytomegalovirus exposure and HLA in healthy donors (dated by TCRdb to 2015 to 2018). About the full investigation: According to an earlier analysis of around 600 of the donors, 200 million or so T cells yielded 117 million unique TCR beta sequences and 276 Gb of sequence data. An early release covering 550 to 650 HLA-typed donors comprised about 300 gigabases of sequencing data and approximately 80 million unique TCR sequences. A separate validation cohort of 100 to 150 different subjects was used in addition to the roughly 640-subject first cohort. Across some 400 genotyped donors of the cohort, an average of approximately 240,000 unique TCR beta nucleotide sequences per donor were sequenced, and about a sixth of those sequences were non-productive. The number of donors typed differed by locus, with roughly 620-630 for A, B, C, DRB1 and DQB1, approximately 500 for DQA1, 600 to 610 for DPA1, and some 470 for DPB1. An earlier analysis of 450 to 750 of the donors used high-throughput TCR beta sequencing to judge whether each TCR beta V gene segment behaved as functional or pseudogenic. The study aimed to test whether signatures of past pathogen exposure could be identified by cataloging public T cell receptors. Several DR-DQ haplotypes were treated as single units for association and clustering because of strong linkage in the cohort. High-throughput TCR immunosequencing, statistical association of individual TCRs with disease status, and machine learning were combined to predict cytomegalovirus infection status. Every discovery cohort repertoire had been produced on one sequencing platform. HLA typing covered class I and class II loci at four-digit resolution. In a later genetic analysis, genome-wide SNP genotypes for about 55% of the 666 donors were used, and that subset was treated as a discovery cohort. Rather than using new phenotypic data, the later analysis identified candidate immune exposures from TCR beta sequences and from how often those sequences occurred across donors. Of the 398 genotyped donors, over 65% fell in the genetic ancestry cluster associated with self-reported Caucasian donors. The T cell repertoires of 666 subjects were profiled by immunosequencing and related to cytomegalovirus serostatus. Donor age, sex, ethnicity and CMV serostatus were collected together with the repertoire data. In a later analysis, previously published TCR beta repertoires from several hundred donors were re-analyzed and high-resolution HLA genotyping was added so that TCR occurrence patterns could be studied.

Findings and caveats that apply to the study as a whole: In a later analysis, most CMV-associated TCR beta chains were found to appear HLA-restricted, with HLA associations seemingly driven largely by CMV exposure. Cytomegalovirus status was reported to be diagnosed by the classifier with high specificity and sensitivity in both the original and validation cohorts. The sequencing pipeline was judged likely to have produced a cluster of highly shared sequence variants as a technical artifact. Most TCR sequences were observed very rarely across donors, whereas some public TCRs were present in many individuals. According to a later analysis, TCR association rates differed among HLA loci, with DRB1 alleles showing the most associated TCRs and HLA-C alleles showing the fewest. Because counts were too low, about 15 rarely observed V segments, including chromosome 9 orphons, were left out of the earlier analysis of 587 of the donors. The only immune exposure information available for the cohort was CMV serostatus. Strong co-occurrence of HLA alleles, especially DR and DQ, made assigning TCR associations to individual alleles difficult. In an earlier analysis of a few hundred of the donors, most TCR beta V segments were observed in productive rearrangements about 87% or about 30% of the time, broadly matching IMGT annotations. The study listed approximately 150 TCR beta chains as associated with cytomegalovirus. V-gene and J-gene trimming of TCR beta chains was associated with a missense DCLRE1C variant in a later genetic analysis, and the association was replicated in an independent cohort. The cohort was sequenced for TCR beta chains only, and without alpha or paired-chain data the features that could be detected were limited. Because some donors lacked HLA typing at each locus, the association tests relied only on the typed subset. Correlated functional status among segregating V segments might be attributable to linkage disequilibrium, but an unknown experimental factor could not be ruled out. Several of the top co-occurrence clusters appeared to be linked to parvovirus B19, influenza, CMV and Epstein-Barr virus, according to a later analysis. The presence/absence analyses assumed that sequencing depth was roughly uniform across donors, and that assumption may not be true. A later analysis associated 16,951 TCR beta sequences with specific HLA alleles at a false discovery rate of 0.05. A further reported finding was that TCR beta sequences accurately predicted the HLA-A and HLA-B alleles for most subjects in the first cohort. In a later analysis, HLA-associated TCR beta chains showed more clonal expansion and lower generation probabilities than non-associated chains that were equally common. The authors suggested that the approach could potentially be extended to other disease states and immunological phenotypes. A few of the identified cytomegalovirus-associated TCR beta chains were confirmed in vitro to be specific for cytomegalovirus antigens. Compared with the roughly 670-donor mean, donors in an Asian-associated ancestry cluster had fewer N-insertions in productive TCRs, according to a later genetic analysis. Because the 87-base-pair reads could not distinguish some IMGT-functional V segments, including TRBV6-2 and TRBV6-3, those segments were excluded.

Deletion took 6 bases off V and 5 bases off J, with a span of 22 bases between the germline ends. Per the germline V gene, LGHNA is the CDR1 and YNFKEQ is the CDR2. CDR3 length: 17 amino acids, cysteine to phenylalanine. CDR3 DNA is the only sequence kept; it has 51 bases, read in frame from the first base. Receptor amplification or capture employed the immunoSEQ multiplex PCR assay. For the multiplex PCR, a mixture combining 60 forward primers for TCR Vbeta segments and 13 reverse primers for TCR Jbeta segments was used. Amplification of the CDR3 region of rearranged TCR beta genes was performed with a multiplex PCR assay on genomic DNA. On the Illumina HiSeq System, the amplified TCR beta libraries were sequenced as 87-base-pair reads. As for how the authors treated the data: A later analysis counted approximately 84 million unique TCR beta chains across the 666 repertoires, and some 11 million of these chains were shared by at least two donors. A nearest-neighbor algorithm error-corrected the raw reads and collapsed the reads into unique sequences, merging closely related sequences to remove PCR and sequencing errors. To assign V, D and J gene segments, CDR3 sequences were aligned to IMGT reference sequences. For a sequence to be retained, a match of at least six nucleotides was required to both a V gene segment and a J gene segment. A rearrangement counted as productive if the CDR3 had no stop codons and remained in frame with V and J, and every other rearrangement counted as non-productive. CDR3 was defined according to IMGT convention as the region running from the second conserved V-encoded cysteine to the conserved J-encoded phenylalanine. The earlier analysis of a few hundred of the donors excluded any sequence lacking an unambiguous match to a single V gene segment. In an earlier analysis of several hundred of the donors, V segments were called functional above 56.7% productive rearrangements and were called segregating when the between-donor standard deviation exceeded 5%. To diagnose cytomegalovirus status from the catalog of TCR beta chain sequences, a statistical classification framework was built. V and J gene assignment, in a later analysis, came from comparing TCR nucleotide sequences with IMGT/GENE-DB human TR gene sequences. Using the TCRdist pipeline, a later analysis assigned CDR3 sequences along with most-parsimonious VDJ recombination scenarios. A later analysis defined each TCR beta chain by its CDR3 amino acid sequence plus V-gene family, and excluded reads lacking a unique V-gene family. As a way to deal with suspected cross-contamination and a sequencing artifact, a later analysis dropped 450 to 600 nucleotide sequences that were highly shared and had low generation probability. In a later analysis, a clonal expansion index for each public chain was calculated from normalized within-repertoire ranks of inferred template counts. In a later analysis, generation probabilities were computed with a VDJ recombination model fitted to out-of-frame rearrangements, and the resulting probabilities were checked against IGoR. A later analysis scored TCR-TCR, TCR-HLA and TCR-CMV co-occurrence with hypergeometric tests, applying a repertoire-size bias correction to TCR pairs. A later analysis estimated false discovery rates by permuting HLA or CMV assignments 20 times. In a later analysis, co-occurring TCRs were grouped using DBSCAN, and TCRdist sequence similarity was added for clustering within HLA-allele-positive subsets. Repertoires with fewer than 30,000 or more than 120,000 public chains were left out of co-occurrence clustering, as were five repertoires with anomalous nucleotide sharing. TCRdb's version of the immuneACCESS table is confined to in-frame rearrangements and falls short of the full clone set. An unresolved V gene accounts for under half of the shortfall where checked; the remainder is of unknown origin. V and J calls plus clone size are reproduced from that table; the DNA served to infer D and trimming. The sample has 150,000 to 200,000 clones on record, under 80% of them singletons. The top ten constitute 2% to 3% of the sample.

The cohort was made up of approximately 670 healthy bone marrow donors. Cohort members were all nominally healthy when sampled, although unrecorded immune exposures were likely present. CMV serostatus was positive for about 270 and negative for about 55% of the roughly 670 cohort members, and was not recorded for this donor. A peripheral blood sample was provided by each donor, and peripheral blood mononuclear cells were used for TCR beta sequencing. The Qiagen DNeasy Blood Extraction Kit was used to extract genomic DNA from the blood cell samples. This clonotype was sampled from a human donor in good health. Specimen: PBMCs. This receptor chain uses TRBV4-2 and TRBJ1-4; TRBD1 could be the D gene, as 6 bases match. The CDR3 region reads CASRQTTVQGRNEKLFF. The nucleotide sequence reads TGTGCCAGCAGACAAACCACGGTACAGGGAAGAAATGAAAAACTGTTTTTT.